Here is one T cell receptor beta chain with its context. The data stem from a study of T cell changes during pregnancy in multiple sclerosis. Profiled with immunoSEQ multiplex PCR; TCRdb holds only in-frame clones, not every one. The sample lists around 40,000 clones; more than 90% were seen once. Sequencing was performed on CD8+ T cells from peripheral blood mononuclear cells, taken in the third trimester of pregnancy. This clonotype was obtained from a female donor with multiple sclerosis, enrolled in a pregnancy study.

Written as DNA, the CDR3 is TGTGCCACCAGCAGAGATAACCCAGGGGAGTGGAGCAATCAGCCCCAGCATTTT. Amino acids: CATSRDNPGEWSNQPQHF. This sequence joins TRBV15 and TRBJ1-5; D perhaps matches TRBD1 (6 bases). The CDR3 runs to 18 residues. CDR1 LNHNV and CDR2 YYDKDF come from the germline V gene (reference sequence). The germline V and J ends were trimmed by 0 bases and 1 base, with 16 bases remaining between them.